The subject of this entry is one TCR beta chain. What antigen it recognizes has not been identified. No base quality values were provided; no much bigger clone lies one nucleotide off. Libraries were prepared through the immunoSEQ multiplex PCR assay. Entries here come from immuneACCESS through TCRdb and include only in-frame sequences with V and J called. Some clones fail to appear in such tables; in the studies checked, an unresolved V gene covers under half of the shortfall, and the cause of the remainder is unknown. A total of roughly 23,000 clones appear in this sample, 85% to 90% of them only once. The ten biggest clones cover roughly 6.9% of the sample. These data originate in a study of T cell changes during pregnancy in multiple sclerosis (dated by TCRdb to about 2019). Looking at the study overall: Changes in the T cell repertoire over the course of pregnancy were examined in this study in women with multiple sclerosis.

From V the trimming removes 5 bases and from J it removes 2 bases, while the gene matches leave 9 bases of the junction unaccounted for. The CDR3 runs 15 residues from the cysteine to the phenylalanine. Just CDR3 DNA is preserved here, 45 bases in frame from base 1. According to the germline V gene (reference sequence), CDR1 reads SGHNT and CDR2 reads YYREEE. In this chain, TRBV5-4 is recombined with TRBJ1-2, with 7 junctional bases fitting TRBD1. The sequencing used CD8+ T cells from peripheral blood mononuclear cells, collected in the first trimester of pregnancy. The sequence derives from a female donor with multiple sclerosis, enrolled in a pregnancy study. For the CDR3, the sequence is CASREYRGINYGYTF. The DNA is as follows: TGTGCCAGCAGAGAATACAGGGGTATAAACTATGGCTACACCTTC.